This T cell receptor (beta chain) derives from a study of cytomegalovirus exposure and HLA in healthy donors. With regard to this clone: The antigen remains undetermined.

The PCR contained 60 Vbeta and 13 Jbeta primers. Using immunoSEQ multiplex PCR, the repertoire was profiled, and TCRdb retains in-frame clones only, with some absent. The table includes 100,000 to 150,000 clones, approximately 82% detected once. The CDR3 consists of 14 residues. V was trimmed by 4 bases and J by 7 bases, leaving 13 bases between them. CDR1 and CDR2 from the germline V gene are ENHRY and SYGVKD. Points from the study as a whole: A missense DCLRE1C variant was associated with V- and J-gene trimming of TCR beta chains in a later analysis, and an independent cohort replicated the association.

Sequencing was done on a sample of PBMCs. V and J are TRBV10-3 and TRBJ1-4, with D possibly TRBD1 on 5 matching bases. This receptor was taken from a man aged 18 to 30 in good health and CMV-seropositive. The DNA for the CDR3 is TGTGCCATCAGTGCCCGGGGGGAAGGTGAAAAACTGTTTTTT. Residues: CAISARGEGEKLFF.